The 15 T cell receptor beta chains in this list originate from one sample, sequenced in a study of cytomegalovirus exposure and HLA in healthy donors (dated by TCRdb to about 2017). Receptor libraries were prepared by the immunoSEQ multiplex PCR assay. For the multiplex PCR, a mixture combining 60 forward primers for TCR Vbeta segments and 13 reverse primers for TCR Jbeta segments was used. The table comes from immuneACCESS by way of TCRdb, which keeps in-frame sequences with V and J called. Part of the clones is missing from these tables; in studies checked, under half for an unresolved V gene and the rest for unknown reasons. For this sample there are roughly 100,000 clones; 65% to 80% appear just once. The top ten clones comprise roughly 7.7% of the sample. Input material: PBMCs. All receptors derive from a man between 35 and 55 years old in good health and CMV-seropositive.

The J gene is TRBJ2-7, the V gene TRBV2, with unresolved D. Germline V gives CDR1 SNHLY, CDR2 FYNNEI. The CDR3 loop spans 11 amino acids. Trimming pared 7 bases from V and 6 bases from J, leaving 10 bases between. The chain's CDR3 is CASTPTGEQYF. CDR3 bases: TGTGCCAGCACCCCTACGGGCGAGCAGTACTTC.

The chain uses TRBV14 and TRBJ2-5, with D possibly TRBD2 on 7 matching bases. V dropped 0 bases and J dropped 6 bases, with 14 bases sitting between them. This CDR3 comprises 15 residues. Germline V lookup: CDR1 SGHDN, CDR2 FVKESK. This CDR3 is CASSQDGGGDKTQYF. The CDR3 DNA reads as TGTGCCAGCAGCCAAGACGGTGGGGGGGACAAGACCCAGTACTTC.

This clone was picked up one time. The rearrangement joins TRBV28 to TRBJ1-1; possible D gene TRBD1, 6 bases. This CDR3 region has 17 residues. Germline CDR1 is MDHEN and CDR2 is SYDVKM. Trimming shortened V by 4 bases and J by 0 bases, and 18 bases separated the two germline ends. CDR3 nucleotide sequence: TGTGCCAGCAGTTCTGGGGGCGTTTCGTTATTGAACACTGAAGCTTTCTTT. This translates into CASSSGGVSLLNTEAFF.

The V gene is TRBV19, the J gene TRBJ2-2; TRBD1 agrees at 7 bases. V trimming: 7 bases; J trimming: 6 bases; junction bases outside the gene matches: 11. Germline CDR1 and CDR2: LNHDA and SQIVND (reference sequence). The CDR3 has 15 amino acids. The DNA for the CDR3 is TGTGCCAGTACCGCCGACAGGGCCGGGGCCGGGGAGCTGTTTTTT. Translating it yields CASTADRAGAGELFF.

This clone has just a few counts. The V and J genes are TRBV4-3 and TRBJ1-2, with D hard to call. Germline V CDR1 and CDR2: LGHNA, YSLEER. V lost 0 bases, J lost 0 bases, and 11 bases lay in between. The CDR3 runs to 16 residues. DNA for the CDR3: TGCGCCAGCAGCCAAGAGGACTCTTCAGCTAACTATGGCTACACCTTC. Encoded protein: CASSQEDSSANYGYTF.

The chain employs TRBV28 and TRBJ2-7; D is perhaps TRBD2 (6 bases). Germline V gene sequence: CDR1 MDHEN, CDR2 SYDVKM. CDR3 length: 16 amino acids. The V gene lost 6 bases and the J gene lost 6 bases, with 24 bases spanning the gap. The CDR3 is CASSSTGTLTEGEQYF. CDR3 coding DNA: TGTGCCAGCAGCTCTACCGGGACTCTGACGGAGGGCGAGCAGTACTTC. Full variable domain (missing parts from reference TRBV28 and TRBJ2-7): DVKVTQSSRYLVKRTGEKVFLECVQDMDHENMFWYRQDPGLGLRLIYFSYDVKMKEKGDIPEGYSVSREKKERFSLILESASTNQTSMYLCASSSTGTLTEGEQYFGPGTRLTVT.

V gene TRBV7-2 combines with J gene TRBJ2-5; D unresolved. The CDR3 totals 11 residues. Germline V gives CDR1 SGHTA, CDR2 FQGNSA. Trimming left V 10 bases short and J 5 bases short, with 11 bases between. CDR3 amino acids: CAIRTVETQYF. CDR3 bases: TGTGCCATCCGAACGGTCGAGACCCAGTACTTC. Filled out from reference TRBV7-2 and TRBJ2-5, the complete variable domain reads GAGVSQSPSNKVTEKGKDVELRCDPISGHTALYWYRQSLGQGLEFLIYFQGNSAPDKSGLPSDRFSAERTGGSVSTLTIQRTQQEDSAVYLCAIRTVETQYFGPGTRLLVL.

The chain carries TRBV6-5 and TRBJ2-2; D remains ambiguous. Trimming left V 6 bases short and J 1 base short, with 9 bases between. Germline values: CDR1 MNHEY, CDR2 SVGAGI. The CDR3 contains 14 residues. Here the CDR3 reads CASRADLNTGELFF. The DNA for the CDR3 is TGTGCCAGCAGAGCAGACTTGAACACCGGGGAGCTGTTTTTT.

This sequence joins TRBV4-3 and TRBJ2-3, with a tentative D call TRBD2 (5 bases). Germline V gene sequence: CDR1 LGHNA, CDR2 YSLEER. The CDR3 sequence is 16 residues long. V shed 1 base and J shed 0 bases, with 11 bases lying between them. In DNA form, the CDR3 reads TGCGCCAGCAGCCAAGTTTGGGAGCGGAGCACAGATACGCAGTATTTT. Residues: CASSQVWERSTDTQYF.

The CDR3 loop reads CASSFLGGANYGYTF. In DNA form, the CDR3 reads TGTGCCAGCAGTTTTTTGGGGGGAGCTAACTATGGCTACACCTTC. The gene calls are TRBV27 and TRBJ1-2; D might be TRBD1 (5 bases). The CDR3 length is 15 residues. Germline values: CDR1 MNHEY, CDR2 SMNVEV (reference sequence). V lost 3 bases, J lost 0 bases, and 11 bases lay in between.

This chain links TRBV10-3 with TRBJ2-2, with TRBD2 matching over 8 bases. The CDR3 covers 14 residues. V lost 7 bases, J lost 3 bases, and 4 bases stayed unmatched. Germline V gene data show CDR1 as ENHRY and CDR2 as SYGVKD. The CDR3 loop reads CAIKPGLDTGELFF. The CDR3 nucleotides are TGTGCCATCAAGCCGGGACTAGACACCGGGGAGCTGTTTTTT.

The chain employs TRBV20-1 and TRBJ2-3; D ambiguous. CDR3 length equals 11 residues. Trimming left V 1 base short and J 8 bases short, with 7 bases between. Germline assignment: CDR1 DFQATT and CDR2 SNEGSKA (reference sequence). The CDR3: CSARVGGTQYF. CDR3 sequence (DNA): TGCAGTGCTAGAGTCGGCGGTACGCAGTATTTT.

V and J are TRBV28 and TRBJ2-7; 9 bases agree with TRBD1. Germline CDR1 MDHEN, CDR2 SYDVKM. J was trimmed by 1 base and V by 1 base; bases with no gene match: 5. CDR3 length equals 16 residues. DNA of the CDR3: TGTGCCAGCAGTTTATCTGTGGGGACAGGGTCCTACGAGCAGTACTTC. This encodes CASSLSVGTGSYEQYF.

V is TRBV14 and J is TRBJ1-2; 7 nucleotides align to TRBD1. The CDR3 loop spans 13 amino acids. Germline assignment: CDR1 SGHDN and CDR2 FVKESK. J was trimmed by 8 bases and V by 4 bases; bases with no gene match: 7. DNA for the CDR3: TGTGCCAGCAGCCCAGCGCCCAGGGGGGGCTACACCTTC. It encodes CASSPAPRGGYTF.

The table lists this clone with a count of one. V usage is TRBV2 and J usage is TRBJ1-5; 9 nucleotides agree with TRBD1. The ends lost 3 bases at V and 1 base at J; junction bases unmatched: 1. CDR3 length equals 15 residues. Germline lookup yields CDR1 SNHLY and CDR2 FYNNEI. This CDR3 is CASSETGGSNQPQHF. The CDR3 DNA follows: TGTGCCAGCAGTGAGACAGGGGGGAGCAATCAGCCCCAGCATTTT.